The text below deals with one T cell receptor beta chain. These data originate in a study of beta chain features in type 1 diabetes. Reverse transcribing all isolated RNA meant expressed TCRB transcripts were sequenced. Assay: immunoSEQ multiplex PCR; the TCRdb copy retains only in-frame clones and omits some. This table has around 500,000 clones, approximately 10% appearing once. This TCR was sampled from a woman aged 18 to 35 in good health. Sequencing was performed on naive CD4+ T cells from blood.

The CDR3 is CASSQGAGEAETQYF. The CDR3 DNA reads as TGCGCCAGCAGCCAAGGGGCGGGAGAGGCAGAGACCCAGTACTTC. The chain has TRBV4-3 and TRBJ2-5; 7 bases align to TRBD2. The CDR3 runs 15 residues. Germline-derived CDR1 and CDR2 are LGHNA and YSLEER. V trimming: 1 base; J trimming: 4 bases; junction bases outside the gene matches: 6.